This TCR beta chain came from a study of human T cells and chemical hapten exposure. Regarding the study as a whole: In the PT1 data, expanded TCR counts showed a positive correlation with patch test score. Expanded TCR sets contained significantly more large CDR3 similarity clusters than controls. There was alopecia in the donors, so their immune response may differ from that of healthy people.

Time point here: patch test 1, 2 weeks after DPC sensitization. Documented treatment: therapeutic diphenylcyclopropenone sensitization with weekly scalp DPC. Authors' analysis steps: Around 91,000 TCRs per sample was the median, with a range of roughly 20,000 to 700,000. TCRdb called the RACE reads again in MiXCR, with one record for every CDR3 protein. TCRdb's processing, not the authors' own work, is the source of the V and J calls. The repertoire holds around 190,000 distinct CDR3 sequences, with 20% to 25% as singletons. The V gene lost 2 bases and the J gene lost 0 bases, with 17 bases spanning the gap. Germline V gene sequence: CDR1 SNHLY, CDR2 FYNNEI. CDR3 length: 19 amino acids. This clonotype was detected many times. Its antigen is not known.

The sequence derives from a woman aged 50 to 65 with alopecia areata. Some clones in this sample may be carry-over from other donors' samples. The sample here was whole blood, taken in connection with sensitization to the hapten diphenylcyclopropenone (DPC). This sequence joins TRBV2 and TRBJ1-6, with a tentative D call TRBD1 (5 bases). CDR3 coding DNA: TGTGCCAGCAGTGAATGGTCTGGGACCGCGAGCTCCTATAATTCACCCCTCCACTTT. Its translation is CASSEWSGTASSYNSPLHF. Drawing the rest from reference TRBV2 and TRBJ1-6, the complete variable domain is EPEVTQTPSHQVTQMGQEVILRCVPISNHLYFYWYRQILGQKVEFLVSFYNNEISEKSEIFDDQFSVERPDGSNFTLKIRSTKLEDSAMYFCASSEWSGTASSYNSPLHFGNGTRLTVT.